This entry concerns a single TCR beta chain. This CDR3 contains 15 residues. The germline V and J ends were trimmed by 5 bases and 6 bases, with 16 bases remaining between them. Germline lookup yields CDR1 SGHAT and CDR2 FQNNGV. The sample originates from a study of T cell changes during pregnancy in multiple sclerosis. Only in-frame clones appear in the TCRdb table, and some are missing; sequencing was by immunoSEQ multiplex PCR. The sample has under 40,000 clones, 85% to 90% seen once; the top ten hold about 4.4%. The sequence derives from a female donor with multiple sclerosis, enrolled in a pregnancy study. The sequenced sample was CD8+ T cells from peripheral blood mononuclear cells, obtained after pregnancy. The chain carries TRBV11-2 and TRBJ2-2, with D perhaps TRBD2 (6 bases). CDR3 sequence: CASSPRRGVAGELFF. CDR3 DNA: TGTGCCAGCAGCCCCAGGCGGGGCGTCGCCGGGGAGCTGTTTTTT. The whole variable domain, remainder taken from reference TRBV11-2 and TRBJ2-2, is EAGVAQSPRYKIIEKRQSVAFWCNPISGHATLYWYQQILGQGPKLLIQFQNNGVVDDSQLPKDRFSAERLKGVDSTLKIQPAKLEDSAVYLCASSPRRGVAGELFFGEGSRLTVL.